The entry that follows covers one T cell receptor (beta chain) sequence. The data stem from a study of blood T cell repertoires in COVID-19. CDR3 length equals 13 residues. Germline V lookup: CDR1 MNHEY, CDR2 SVGEGT. V lost 5 bases and J 6 bases, leaving 14 bases between the germline ends. Clones were sequenced by immunoSEQ multiplex PCR, and TCRdb holds only the in-frame ones, with some missing. The sample holds roughly 92,000 clones, roughly 84% seen once. The gene calls are TRBV6-2 or TRBV6-3 and TRBJ2-7, with D perhaps matching TRBD1 (6 bases). The sequence was obtained from a woman of 80 years or more with active or convalescent COVID-19. The sample comprised peripheral blood. CDR3 amino acids: CASSTTGTTEQYF. The CDR3 nucleotides are TGTGCCAGCAGTACCACCGGGACAACCGAGCAGTACTTC.